Presented here are 3 T cell receptor beta chains from one specimen sequenced in a study of OX40 agonist ivuxolimab in advanced cancers. The library was made by the immunoSEQ multiplex PCR assay. The table was pulled from immuneACCESS by TCRdb, which kept in-frame rearrangements only. Such tables lose some clones; where checked, under half of the loss comes from unresolved V genes, and the rest has no known cause. In this sample the table shows about 36,000 clones, 74% of which occur a single time. Around 18% of the sample belongs to the ten largest clones. The sample consisted of CD4+ or CD8+ T cells sorted from blood, taken in a trial of the OX40 agonist ivuxolimab. These receptors all stem from an adult with an advanced solid tumor such as melanoma, head and neck, liver or kidney cancer.

The rearrangement links TRBV4-2 to TRBJ2-5; D possibly corresponds to TRBD2 (6 bases). The V end lost 4 bases, the J end lost 5 bases, and 11 bases lay between the germline ends. Germline CDR1 and CDR2: LGHNA and YNFKEQ. The CDR3 length is 13 residues. CDR3 in DNA: TGTGCCAGCAGCCGCGGAGGGGAGGAGACCCAGTACTTC. Translation gives CASSRGGEETQYF.

The rearrangement joins TRBV4-2 to TRBJ1-4, with D hard to call. Germline lookup yields CDR1 LGHNA and CDR2 YNFKEQ. CDR3 length: 16 residues. Trimming pared 1 base from V and 1 base from J, leaving 10 bases between. In nucleotides, the CDR3 is TGTGCCAGCAGCCAAGGGTCGGCAGTAACTAATGAAAAACTGTTTTTT. It encodes CASSQGSAVTNEKLFF.

This clone appeared a single time. The V call is TRBV28, the J call TRBJ2-1; D unresolved. Trimming took off 2 bases at V and 2 bases at J, with 7 bases between the two ends. The length of the CDR3 is 14 residues. Germline assignment: CDR1 MDHEN and CDR2 SYDVKM. CDR3: CASSLRGAYNEQFF. In DNA form, the CDR3 reads TGTGCCAGCAGTTTACGTGGGGCCTACAATGAGCAGTTCTTC. Combining the CDR3 with reference TRBV28 and TRBJ2-1 gives the whole variable domain DVKVTQSSRYLVKRTGEKVFLECVQDMDHENMFWYRQDPGLGLRLIYFSYDVKMKEKGDIPEGYSVSREKKERFSLILESASTNQTSMYLCASSLRGAYNEQFFGPGTRLTVL.